This T cell receptor (beta chain) was sequenced for a study of PD-1 blockade in classical Hodgkin lymphoma. About the study: Nivolumab was administered to patients intravenously at 3 mg/kg every 2 weeks. The study, taken as a whole, reports: For complete responders, baseline diversity was comparable to that of newly diagnosed patients. When nivolumab was started under 1 year after ASCT, patients were excluded.

Method: immunoSEQ multiplex PCR; TCRdb's copy keeps in-frame clones and lacks some. This table holds about 40,000 clones, about 90% found once. Exposure to brentuximab vedotin varied, and each patient had relapsed following autologous stem cell transplantation. Complete response, partial response or progressive disease was recorded as best response. There are 14 residues in the CDR3. CDR1 is MGHDK and CDR2 is SYGVNS in the germline V gene. Between the trimmed V and J ends, which lost 1 base and 6 bases, there was a span of 10 bases. Worth noting for this clone: No antigen is known for it.

The chain is built from TRBV25-1 and TRBJ2-1; maybe TRBD2 (7 bases). The sample in question was peripheral blood mononuclear cells (PBMCs), obtained at baseline. The receptor was isolated from a human donor with classical Hodgkin lymphoma. The CDR3 loop reads CASSEWGGGNEQFF. The CDR3 DNA sequence: TGTGCCAGCAGTGAATGGGGAGGGGGCAATGAGCAGTTCTTC.